This TCR beta chain was obtained from a study of OX40 agonist ivuxolimab in advanced cancers. Background on the whole study: Ivuxolimab was an agonistic, fully human IgG2 monoclonal antibody directed against OX40 (CD134), a costimulatory receptor. Intravenous ivuxolimab was administered to patients every 2 weeks at six dose levels: 0.01, 0.1, 0.3, 1.5, 3 and 10 mg/kg. Of the approximately 54 dose-escalation patients, hepatocellular carcinoma was present in 19, melanoma in approximately 15, renal cell carcinoma in 9 and head and neck cancer in 9. A male proportion of about 79% and a mean age of roughly 58 years, ranging from roughly 23 to 80, were recorded for the dose-escalation cohort. Patients were allowed to have had prior anti-PD-1, anti-PD-L1 or anti-CTLA-4 therapy, and approximately 41% of the dose-escalation patients had previously received checkpoint inhibitors. Partial responses occurred in three dose-escalation patients: two with cutaneous melanoma and one with hepatocellular carcinoma. The point of sequencing TCRbeta in the periphery was to test whether ivuxolimab changed TCR sequence diversity and drove clonal T-cell expansion. The monotherapy dose-escalation portion (N ≈ 50 patients) of the phase I ivuxolimab trial is reported in the paper.

Patients with autoimmune disease history or receiving systemic immunosuppression were excluded from the trial. Peripheral blood for TCR sequencing was drawn from every dose cohort at baseline, at cycle 4 day 1 and at cycle 7 day 1. Samples came from an open-label, multicenter, first-in-human phase I dose-escalation trial of ivuxolimab. Adults with locally advanced or metastatic melanoma, renal cell, hepatocellular, or head and neck squamous cell carcinoma were enrolled in the trial. CD4+ and CD8+ T cells were sorted separately from peripheral blood before TCR sequencing. Concerning this clone itself: The specificity of this receptor is unknown. Per-nucleotide qualities are absent, and no much larger clonotype sits a single base away.

Overall study results and their limits: At doses of 0.1 to 3.0 mg/kg, clonal expansion of both CD4+ and CD8+ T cells in blood was seen between baseline and week 6. Antigen specificity was not determined for the clonally expanded peripheral T cells. Low levels of normalized T-cell clonal expansion were also seen in some patients who did not respond. In the 0.1-3.0 mg/kg groups, partial responders had among the lowest normalized peripheral clonal expansion, particularly in CD8+ T cells. After ivuxolimab, more expanded clones were found on average in CD8+ T cells than in CD4+ T cells.

Per the germline V gene, MGHRA is the CDR1 and YSYEKL is the CDR2. The cysteine opens and the phenylalanine closes a CDR3 of 16 amino acids. The DNA shown is the 48-base CDR3, in frame from base 1. For this chain, trimming is 0 bases at the V end and 0 bases at the J end, and the number of junction bases without a gene match is 4. Genomic DNA was isolated from the sorted cells so that the TCRbeta CDR3 region could be sequenced. The immunoSEQ Assay was used for sequencing of TCRbeta CDR3 regions. The table comes from immuneACCESS by way of TCRdb, which keeps in-frame sequences with V and J called. Part of the clones is missing from these tables; in studies checked, under half for an unresolved V gene and the rest for unknown reasons. The sample has fewer than 25,000 clones on record, approximately 81% of them singletons. Around 38% of the sample comes from the top ten.

The origin of this receptor is an adult with an advanced solid tumor such as melanoma, head and neck, liver or kidney cancer. Sequenced material: CD4+ or CD8+ T cells sorted from blood, taken in a trial of the OX40 agonist ivuxolimab. This receptor chain uses TRBV4-1 and TRBJ2-5, with 7 bases aligning to TRBD1. CDR3 loop: CASSQDPGQYQETQYF. The base sequence is TGCGCCAGCAGCCAAGATCCGGGACAGTACCAAGAGACCCAGTACTTC.